The 16 T cell receptor beta chains reported below all come from one sample, sequenced in a study of blood T cell repertoires in COVID-19. Only in-frame clones appear in the TCRdb table, and some are missing; sequencing was by immunoSEQ multiplex PCR. The profile shows 210,000 or so clones, roughly 80% of them singletons. Input material: peripheral blood. These TCRs come from a man aged 45-65 years who had recovered from COVID-19.

The chain recombines TRBV6-5 with TRBJ1-5; TRBD1 matches at 8 bases. J was trimmed by 2 bases and V by 7 bases; bases with no gene match: 7. This CDR3 contains 15 residues. Germline lookup yields CDR1 MNHEY and CDR2 SVGAGI. Here the CDR3 reads CASKSGGWGNQPQHF. The CDR3 DNA reads as TGTGCCAGCAAATCAGGGGGCTGGGGCAATCAGCCCCAGCATTTT.

The genes are TRBV13 and TRBJ2-7; 15 bases map to TRBD2. From germline, CDR1 is PRHDT and CDR2 FYEKMQ (reference sequence). The CDR3 contains 16 residues. The J segment lost 5 bases and the V segment lost 1 base, leaving 3 bases of the junction unmatched. The CDR3 reads CASSLAGLAGGDEQYF. CDR3 sequence (DNA): TGTGCCAGCAGCTTAGCGGGACTAGCGGGAGGAGACGAGCAGTACTTC.

The chain is built from TRBV11-3 and TRBJ2-1; TRBD2 matches 7 bases. The CDR3 is 15 residues long. Germline V gene lookup returns CDR1 SGHNT and CDR2 YENEEA. Germline trimming cut 1 base from V and 4 bases from J; bases unmatched to any gene: 4. The CDR3 sequence is CASSLGTRPYNEQFF. In DNA form, the CDR3 reads TGTGCCAGCAGCTTAGGGACTAGACCTTACAATGAGCAGTTCTTC.

This clone was recorded once. The V and J genes are TRBV18 and TRBJ1-4; 10 bases fit TRBD1. The CDR3 is 16 amino acids. CDR1 is KGHSH and CDR2 is LQKENI in the germline V gene. The trim removed 3 bases at V and 8 bases at J, leaving 9 bases unmatched. This CDR3 reads CASSPSSGTGEEKLFF. The CDR3 DNA follows: TGTGCCAGCTCACCTTCATCCGGGACAGGGGAAGAAAAACTGTTTTTT. The entire variable domain, with the rest obtained from reference TRBV18 and TRBJ1-4, is as follows: NAGVMQNPRHLVRRRGQEARLRCSPMKGHSHVYWYRQLPEEGLKFMVYLQKENIIDESGMPKERFSAEFPKEGPSILRIQQVVRGDSAAYFCASSPSSGTGEEKLFFGSGTQLSVL.

The V gene is TRBV20-1, the J gene TRBJ1-2, with D unresolved. The CDR3 spans 11 residues. CDR1 is DFQATT, CDR2 SNEGSKA, per germline (reference sequence). Deletions cut 4 bases from V and 8 bases from J, with 11 bases between. This CDR3 reads CSATRTAGYTF. In DNA, the CDR3 is TGCAGTGCTACACGGACTGCCGGCTACACCTTC.

This clone was detected once. This same CDR3 is encoded by further DNA sequences in the sample. The chain is built from TRBV19 and TRBJ2-7, with 7 nucleotides matching TRBD1. V lost 7 bases to trimming and J lost 4 bases; unmatched junction nucleotides: 10. Germline CDR1 reads LNHDA; CDR2 reads SQIVND (reference sequence). This CDR3 region has 14 residues. CDR3 amino acids: CASIHRDRLYEQYF. In DNA, the CDR3 is TGTGCCAGTATTCACCGGGACAGACTATACGAGCAGTACTTC. Variable domain in full (rest from reference TRBV19 and TRBJ2-7): DGGITQSPKYLFRKEGQNVTLSCEQNLNHDAMYWYRQDPGQGLRLIYYSQIVNDFQKGDIAEGYSVSREKKESFPLTVTSAQKNPTAFYLCASIHRDRLYEQYFGPGTRLTVT.

The V and J genes are TRBV5-1 and TRBJ2-1; D is possibly TRBD1 (5 bases). Germline CDR1 and CDR2: SGHRS and YFSETQ. This CDR3 region has 16 residues. V was shortened by 2 bases and J by 0 bases, with 12 bases between the two germline ends. The CDR3 nucleotides read TGCGCCAGCAGCTTTCTACAGGCGAGCTCCTACAATGAGCAGTTCTTC. Its translation: CASSFLQASSYNEQFF.

The chain is built from TRBV18 and TRBJ2-6; D ambiguous. Germline V CDR1 and CDR2: KGHSH, LQKENI. The CDR3 spans 14 residues. Trimming cost V 8 bases and J 2 bases, with 10 bases left between them. For the CDR3, the DNA is TGTGCCAGCCTCGCGATAACTGGGGCCAACGTCCTGACTTTC. It is translated as CASLAITGANVLTF.

V gene TRBV5-1 combines with J gene TRBJ1-3, with 9 bases that match TRBD1. The germline CDR1 and CDR2 sequences are SGHRS and YFSETQ. This CDR3 is 15 amino acids long. Trimming at V came to 3 bases and at J to 5 bases, leaving 6 bases not matched to a gene. CDR3 bases: TGCGCCAGCAGCTCTGGACAGGGGAGGAGAAACACCATATATTTT. Translated: CASSSGQGRRNTIYF.

The CDR3 nucleotides read TGTGCCAGCAGCCACCCCCGAGGTAGCGGAAGCTCCTACAATGAGCAGTTCTTC. Protein: CASSHPRGSGSSYNEQFF. This sequence joins TRBV3-1 (or the pseudogene TRBV3-2) and TRBJ2-1; D is perhaps TRBD2 (6 bases). Germline V gene sequence: CDR1 LGHDT, CDR2 YNNKEL (reference sequence). V was cut by 3 bases and J by 0 bases, with 18 bases left in between. CDR3 length equals 18 residues.

V is TRBV11-2 and J is TRBJ1-1; TRBD1 aligns across 8 bases. Germline V gene sequence: CDR1 SGHAT, CDR2 FQNNGV. The CDR3 runs 15 residues. Germline trimming cut 4 bases from V and 1 base from J; bases unmatched to any gene: 5. The CDR3 bases are TGTGCCAGCAGCTCGACAGGGGCCGAGAACACTGAAGCTTTCTTT. This translates into CASSSTGAENTEAFF.

The chain is built from TRBV5-6 and TRBJ2-5, with D perhaps matching TRBD1 (6 bases). Trimming cost V 0 bases and J 3 bases, with 15 bases left between them. This CDR3 contains 16 residues. Per germline, CDR1 SGHDT and CDR2 YYEEEE. CDR3 sequence: CASSLVIGQWEETQYF. CDR3 nucleotide sequence: TGTGCCAGCAGCTTGGTAATAGGACAGTGGGAAGAGACCCAGTACTTC.

This chain uses TRBV19 with TRBJ2-1; 8 nucleotides align to TRBD2. Germline V gene data show CDR1 as LNHDA and CDR2 as SQIVND (reference sequence). V gave up 1 base and J gave up 4 bases; unmatched junction bases: 3. There are 15 residues in the CDR3. The CDR3 loop reads CASSIASGGYNEQFF. The CDR3 nucleotides are TGTGCCAGTAGTATAGCTTCGGGAGGGTACAATGAGCAGTTCTTC.

This chain connects TRBV5-1 to TRBJ1-2, with 8 nucleotides matching TRBD1. Trimming took 6 bases from V and 4 from J; bases not matched to a gene: 11. CDR3 size: 15 residues. Looked up from germline, CDR1 is SGHRS and CDR2 is YFSETQ. The CDR3 loop is CASNPRQGAVYGYTF. Here the CDR3 DNA reads TGCGCCAGCAACCCTAGGCAGGGGGCCGTCTATGGCTACACCTTC.

This clone was found a few times. The chain employs TRBV19 and TRBJ2-5, with D maybe TRBD1 (6 bases). Germline assignment: CDR1 LNHDA and CDR2 SQIVND (reference sequence). The V and J ends lost 3 bases and 7 bases respectively, with 12 bases between them. This CDR3 region has 13 residues. CDR3 residues: CASSIQAQGTQYF. The DNA for the CDR3 is TGTGCCAGTAGTATTCAGGCACAGGGGACCCAGTACTTC.

This sequence joins TRBV24-1 and TRBJ2-1, with a weak D call TRBD2 (6 bases). Germline V gives CDR1 KGHDR, CDR2 SFDVKD. CDR3 size: 13 residues. Trimming left V 4 bases short and J 7 bases short, with 10 bases between. As DNA, the CDR3 is TGTGCCACCAGTGACCCCGGGACTAATGAGCAGTTCTTC. Its translation is CATSDPGTNEQFF.